One sample yielded the 30 T cell receptor beta chains listed below, sequenced in a study of beta chain features in type 1 diabetes (dated by TCRdb to 2016 to 2018). Results and caveats for the whole study, not just this receptor: In all four CD4+ subsets, TCRB CDR3 length was moderately but significantly shorter in type 1 diabetes patients.

What these receptors recognize is not known. Library generation was performed with the immunoSEQ multiplex PCR assay. The High Capacity cDNA Reverse Transcription Kit was used to reverse transcribe all of the isolated RNA, meaning that expressed TCRB transcripts were what got sequenced. TCRdb took over this immuneACCESS table, retaining in-frame rearrangements with V and J assigned. Such tables are incomplete; in checked studies, under half of the missing clones stem from an unresolved V gene, and the remainder is unexplained. This sample holds almost 350,000 clones; roughly 9% were observed only once. The ten largest clones take up around 1% of the sample. The source material was central memory CD4+ T cells from blood. The receptors come from a man aged 25 to 40 with type 1 diabetes.

This clone has just a few counts. The chain has TRBV28 and TRBJ1-2; 7 bases agree with TRBD1. Germline V gives CDR1 MDHEN, CDR2 SYDVKM. V lost 4 bases and J lost 8; bases outside the gene matches: 16. The CDR3 runs to 16 residues. The CDR3 region is CASSSPGQYSLYGYTF. The DNA of the CDR3 is TGTGCCAGCAGTTCCCCGGGACAGTACTCTCTATACGGCTACACCTTC.

This clone was counted only a few times. The chain is built from TRBV6-5 and TRBJ1-5, with no clear D. The CDR3 loop spans 15 amino acids. Between the trimmed V and J ends, which lost 2 bases and 7 bases, there was a span of 15 bases. Germline assignment: CDR1 MNHEY and CDR2 SVGAGI. CDR3 residues: CASSYGRQTPQPQHF. CDR3 sequence (DNA): TGTGCCAGCAGTTACGGGCGGCAGACTCCCCAGCCCCAGCATTTT.

CDR3 in DNA: TGTGCCAGCAGTTTCTCCAACTGGTCGATGTATGGCTACACCTTC. It specifies CASSFSNWSMYGYTF. The J gene is TRBJ1-2, the V gene TRBV28, with D unresolved. The ends were cut back, 3 bases at V and 5 bases at J, with 16 bases in the middle. From germline, CDR1 is MDHEN and CDR2 SYDVKM. The CDR3 runs 15 residues.

A note on this clone: The sample carries other DNA sequences with the same CDR3. J is TRBJ1-2 and V is TRBV4-3, with D perhaps TRBD1 (6 bases). Germline lookup yields CDR1 LGHNA and CDR2 YSLEER. The ends were cut back, 4 bases at V and 5 bases at J, with 11 bases in the middle. The CDR3 consists of 13 residues. In nucleotides, the CDR3 is TGCGCCAGCAGCCCCGGACAGAATTATGGCTACACCTTC. This translates into CASSPGQNYGYTF.

This clone was observed many times. V gene TRBV5-6 combines with J gene TRBJ2-5; a possible D gene is TRBD1 (5 bases). The CDR3 runs 15 residues. V was shortened by 3 bases and J by 4 bases, with 16 bases between the two germline ends. Germline V CDR1 and CDR2: SGHDT, YYEEEE. DNA of the CDR3: TGTGCCAGCAGCTATCAGGGATTGGGCGGAGAGACCCAGTACTTC. This translates into CASSYQGLGGETQYF.

As to this clone: An end of the junction does not agree with germline; a read error may underlie this. The chain couples TRBV7-7 to TRBJ2-1, with 10 bases that match TRBD2. Germline values: CDR1 SSHAT, CDR2 FNYEAQ (reference sequence). The CDR3 consists of 14 residues. CDR3 protein: CASSLAGGYNEQFF. The CDR3 DNA follows: TGTGCTAGCAGCTTAGCGGGGGGCTACAATGAGCAGTTCTTC.

This clone was found a few times. Written as DNA, the CDR3 is TGTGCCAGCCGGACAGCCTGGTCGGAGCAGTTCTTC. Amino acids: CASRTAWSEQFF. The chain recombines TRBV5-6 with TRBJ2-1; tentative D call: TRBD1 (6 bases). Trimming cost V 7 bases and J 10 bases, with 15 bases left between them. Germline V gives CDR1 SGHDT, CDR2 YYEEEE. The CDR3 length is 12 residues.

This clone has only a few counts. The gene calls are TRBV29-1 and TRBJ2-4, with D perhaps matching TRBD2 (6 bases). V was shortened by 1 base and J by 1 base, with 8 bases between the two germline ends. The CDR3 runs to 14 residues. The germline gives CDR1 SQVTM, CDR2 ANQGSEA. The CDR3 loop reads CSVEGGGAKNIQYF. The CDR3 bases are TGCAGCGTTGAAGGTGGAGGGGCCAAAAACATTCAGTACTTC.

Points on this clone: Other nucleotide sequences in the sample specify the same CDR3. The CDR3 sequence: CASSRGSQETQYF. The CDR3, as DNA: TGTGCCAGCAGCCGGGGTAGTCAAGAGACCCAGTACTTC. This chain joins TRBV7-2 and TRBJ2-5; maybe TRBD2 (5 bases). This CDR3 has 13 residues. The germline CDR1 and CDR2 sequences are SGHTA and FQGNSA. V lost 5 bases to trimming and J lost 2 bases, with 9 bases between them.

V and J are TRBV7-8 and TRBJ2-3; no firm D call. V was cut by 1 base and J by 2 bases, with 10 bases left in between. Germline-derived CDR1 and CDR2 are SGHVS and FQNEAQ. The CDR3 spans 15 residues. The CDR3 loop reads CASSLVAQTTDTQYF. The CDR3 DNA sequence: TGTGCCAGCAGCTTAGTGGCGCAGACCACAGATACGCAGTATTTT.

This clone has only a few counts. The J gene is TRBJ2-3, the V gene TRBV15; a weak D match, TRBD1 (5 bases). In germline, CDR1 is LNHNV, CDR2 YYDKDF (reference sequence). This CDR3 spans 15 amino acids. V was pared by 0 bases and J by 7 bases, with 14 bases between. CDR3 region: CATSRDRAALNTQYF. The CDR3 region has the DNA TGTGCCACCAGCAGAGACAGGGCGGCCTTGAATACGCAGTATTTT.

This clone has at least ten counts. The chain uses TRBV5-1 and TRBJ2-7, with 8 bases identical to TRBD1. CDR3 length: 14 residues. V was pared by 4 bases and J by 10 bases, with 13 bases of the junction left unmatched. Germline CDR1 is SGHRS and CDR2 is YFSETQ. The DNA of the CDR3 is TGCGCCAGCAGCCCTGACAGGGGAACAACCAGCCAGTACTTC. Its protein is CASSPDRGTTSQYF.

This clone was counted a few times. The V gene is TRBV19, the J gene TRBJ1-2; D not resolved. The germline CDR1 and CDR2 sequences are LNHDA and SQIVND (reference sequence). CDR3 size: 14 residues. V was cut by 2 bases and J by 4 bases, with 11 bases left in between. The CDR3 DNA reads TGTGCCAGTAGTATACCGGGCAGCGCCTATGGCTACACCTTC. It yields the protein CASSIPGSAYGYTF.

This clone was detected ten times or more. The CDR3 protein is CASSPDRGGAEQYF. The CDR3 DNA reads TGTGCCAGCAGCCCGGACAGGGGTGGCGCCGAGCAGTACTTC. The J gene is TRBJ2-7, the V gene TRBV7-9, with TRBD1 matching 9 bases. This CDR3 is 14 amino acids long. CDR1 is SEHNR and CDR2 is FQNEAQ in the germline V gene (reference sequence). V was clipped by 5 bases and J by 6 bases; unmatched bases: 8. Full variable domain (remainder filled in from reference TRBV7-9 and TRBJ2-7): DTGVSQNPRHKITKRGQNVTFRCDPISEHNRLYWYRQTLGQGPEFLTYFQNEAQLEKSRLLSDRFSAERPKGSFSTLEIQRTEQGDSAMYLCASSPDRGGAEQYFGPGTRLTVT.

This clone has a count of ten or more. V is TRBV18 and J is TRBJ2-3, with D tentatively TRBD1 (6 bases). Germline loops: CDR1 KGHSH, CDR2 LQKENI. V was shortened by 4 bases and J by 2 bases, with 13 bases between the two germline ends. The CDR3 totals 15 residues. CDR3 DNA: TGTGCCAGCTCACTCGGACAGCCGACCACAGATACGCAGTATTTT. Translation gives CASSLGQPTTDTQYF.

This clone was seen only a few times. The genes are TRBV9 and TRBJ2-3; tentatively, D is TRBD2 (6 bases). Trimming removed 4 bases at V and 1 base at J, with 13 bases between. Germline lookup yields CDR1 SGDLS and CDR2 YYNGEE. This CDR3 region has 15 residues. CDR3 DNA sequence: TGTGCCAGCAGCTCCCGCGGGACGGGCACAGATACGCAGTATTTT. Translating gives CASSSRGTGTDTQYF.

The chain is built from TRBV29-1 and TRBJ1-1; possibly TRBD1 for D (6 bases). This CDR3 is built from 13 residues. V lost 1 base to trimming and J lost 7 bases, with 13 bases between them. Looked up from germline, CDR1 is SQVTM and CDR2 is ANQGSEA. The CDR3 DNA follows: TGCAGCGTTGAAGTGTACAGGGATGATGAAGCTTTCTTT. Its translation is CSVEVYRDDEAFF.

The chain combines TRBV30 with TRBJ1-2, with D possibly being TRBD1 (6 bases). This CDR3 has 12 residues. V gave up 8 bases and J gave up 3 bases, with 13 bases separating them. Germline values: CDR1 GTSNPN, CDR2 SVGIG (reference sequence). CDR3 sequence: CAGARGYYGYTF. The CDR3 DNA sequence: TGTGCCGGGGCCAGGGGTTACTATGGCTACACCTTC.

The sample holds a few counts of this clone. The chain is built from TRBV7-2 and TRBJ2-5; D may correspond to TRBD1 or TRBD2 (5 bases each). The CDR3 is made up of 14 amino acids. Trimming took 5 bases from V and 4 from J, leaving 14 bases between them. Germline CDR1 and CDR2: SGHTA and FQGNSA. Written as DNA, the CDR3 is TGTGCCAGCAGCAGAATAGGGACCGCAGAGACCCAGTACTTC. Translating gives CASSRIGTAETQYF.

The chain carries TRBV7-2 and TRBJ2-1, with no clear D. There are 15 residues in the CDR3. Looked up from germline, CDR1 is SGHTA and CDR2 is FQGNSA. The ends were cut back, 1 base at V and 0 bases at J, with 7 bases in the middle. This CDR3 reads CASSLGLASYNEQFF. For the CDR3, the DNA is TGTGCCAGCAGCTTAGGACTGGCCTCCTACAATGAGCAGTTCTTC.

The V call is TRBV5-1, the J call TRBJ1-5; D not resolved. This CDR3 has 17 amino acids. V lost 1 base to trimming and J lost 1 base, with 15 bases between them. CDR1 is SGHRS, CDR2 YFSETQ, per germline. In DNA form, the CDR3 reads TGCGCCAGCAGCTTGAAACATAAGGGTAGGAGCAATCAGCCCCAGCATTTT. This encodes CASSLKHKGRSNQPQHF.

The sample holds a few counts of this clone. The V call is TRBV12-2, the J call TRBJ2-3; the D call TRBD2 from the table was never checked on the DNA. TRBV12-2 represents a pseudogene. The CDR3 is 17 amino acids. CDR3 coding DNA: TGTGCAAGTCGCTGCCCGCGACTAGCCTTCCCCGTAGATACGCAGTATTTT. This translates into CASRCPRLAFPVDTQYF.

This clone showed up many times. V usage is TRBV6-5 and J usage is TRBJ2-3; D possibly corresponds to TRBD2 (6 bases). CDR3 length equals 16 residues. Germline V lookup: CDR1 MNHEY, CDR2 SVGAGI. V lost 0 bases to trimming and J lost 1 base, with 11 bases between them. For the CDR3, the DNA is TGTGCCAGCAGTTACTCGCTCGGCGGGGGCACAGATACGCAGTATTTT. Its protein is CASSYSLGGGTDTQYF.

This clone is medium-sized in the sample. This chain uses TRBV28 with TRBJ2-7; 9 bases agree with TRBD1. The CDR3 extends over 15 amino acids. Trimming cost V 5 bases and J 8 bases; bases outside gene matches: 13. Germline loops: CDR1 MDHEN, CDR2 SYDVKM. The CDR3 nucleotides read TGTGCCAGCAGTCCCTCTCGGGGACAGGGACCTCAGCAGTACTTC. Translated: CASSPSRGQGPQQYF.

This rearrangement joins TRBV19 to TRBJ2-1; 8 bases match TRBD2. The V gene end was trimmed by 0 bases and the J gene end by 9 bases; junction bases not matched to a gene: 13. CDR1 is LNHDA and CDR2 is SQIVND in the germline V gene (reference sequence). There are 17 residues in the CDR3. In DNA form, the CDR3 reads TGTGCCAGTAGTATAGACGTGAATTTGCGGGGGGCCGGTGAGCAGTTCTTC. Translation: CASSIDVNLRGAGEQFF.

This clone came up a few times. The chain has TRBV19 and TRBJ2-7; D might be TRBD2 (6 bases). Germline lookup yields CDR1 LNHDA and CDR2 SQIVND (reference sequence). The CDR3 extends over 16 amino acids. Trimming pared 8 bases from V and 3 bases from J, leaving 23 bases between. The CDR3 loop is CASSGAAPPGGYEQYF. The CDR3 DNA reads as TGTGCCAGTTCTGGAGCCGCCCCGCCCGGGGGCTACGAGCAGTACTTC.

This clone was picked up a small number of times. This rearrangement joins TRBV7-9 to TRBJ2-5; 8 nucleotides align to TRBD1. J was trimmed by 3 bases and V by 3 bases; bases with no gene match: 9. This CDR3 is 16 amino acids long. CDR1 and CDR2 from the germline V gene are SEHNR and FQNEAQ (reference sequence). CDR3 nucleotide sequence: TGTGCCAGCAGCTTTGCACAGGGGACAGGAGAAGAGACCCAGTACTTC. This gives the protein CASSFAQGTGEETQYF.

This clone has a handful of counts. The gene calls are TRBV7-9 and TRBJ1-2; unclear D gene. CDR1 and CDR2 from the germline V gene are SEHNR and FQNEAQ (reference sequence). Trimming left V 5 bases short and J 4 bases short, with 20 bases between. This CDR3 is 16 amino acids long. In nucleotides, the CDR3 is TGTGCCAGCAGCCTTACCACAACAGATGATTCCTATGGCTACACCTTC. This gives the protein CASSLTTTDDSYGYTF.

V usage is TRBV7-9 and J usage is TRBJ2-7; possibly TRBD1 for D (6 bases). The CDR3 runs to 14 residues. With 5 bases removed from V and 0 bases from J, the gap between germline ends came to 11 bases. CDR1 and CDR2 (germline): SEHNR, FQNEAQ (reference sequence). CDR3 DNA sequence: TGTGCCAGCAGCCATTCGACAGGCTCCTACGAGCAGTACTTC. It encodes CASSHSTGSYEQYF. Full variable domain (missing parts from reference TRBV7-9 and TRBJ2-7): DTGVSQNPRHKITKRGQNVTFRCDPISEHNRLYWYRQTLGQGPEFLTYFQNEAQLEKSRLLSDRFSAERPKGSFSTLEIQRTEQGDSAMYLCASSHSTGSYEQYFGPGTRLTVT.

The rearrangement links TRBV6-6 to TRBJ2-1; D is unclear. Germline assignment: CDR1 MNHNY and CDR2 SVGAGI (reference sequence). CDR3 size: 14 residues. V lost 11 bases and J lost 4, with 18 bases in between. The CDR3, as DNA: TGTGCCGGGAACGGTGGACCAGGTTACAATGAGCAGTTCTTC. Its protein is CAGNGGPGYNEQFF.